This T cell receptor beta chain was recorded in a study of human T cells and chemical hapten exposure. The time point here: pre-sensitization, week 0. Treatment: therapeutic diphenylcyclopropenone sensitization with weekly scalp DPC. TCRdb independently ran MiXCR on the RACE reads; one entry per CDR3 protein. The repertoire holds about 77,000 distinct CDR3 sequences, with around 15% as singletons. This clonotype was picked up a small number of times. V trimming: 3 bases; J trimming: 4 bases; junction bases outside the gene matches: 5. There are 14 residues in the CDR3. The germline CDR1 and CDR2 sequences are SGHDT and YYEEEE.

The TCR was taken from a woman in her fifties or sixties with alopecia areata. Some clones in this sample may be carry-over from other donors' samples. The chain carries TRBV5-6 and TRBJ2-5; 8 bases align to TRBD1. The sample in question was whole blood, obtained in connection with sensitization to the hapten diphenylcyclopropenone (DPC). The CDR3 loop reads CASSWTGPSETQYF. Written as DNA, the CDR3 is TGTGCCAGCAGCTGGACAGGGCCGTCAGAGACCCAGTACTTC.